This TCR beta chain was documented in a study of human T cells and chemical hapten exposure. Regarding time point: patch test 1, 2 weeks after DPC sensitization. Treatment specified: therapeutic diphenylcyclopropenone sensitization with weekly scalp DPC. This clonotype was seen ten or more times. TCRdb analysed the RACE reads with MiXCR anew, one entry per CDR3 protein. The table records tens of thousands of distinct CDR3 sequences, 10% of them present only once. This specimen was whole blood, taken in connection with sensitization to the hapten diphenylcyclopropenone (DPC). The origin of this receptor is a woman between 50 and 59 years old with alopecia areata. Some clones in this sample may be carry-over from other donors' samples.

CDR3 DNA sequence: TGTGCCAGCAGCGTAGTTACAGCGGTCTCTGGGGCCAACGTCCTGACTTTC. It encodes CASSVVTAVSGANVLTF. The V call is TRBV9, the J call TRBJ2-6, with a tentative D call TRBD2 (5 bases). The CDR3 totals 17 residues. Trimming removed 0 bases from V and 0 bases from J, with 10 bases in between. The germline gives CDR1 SGDLS, CDR2 YYNGEE. The whole variable domain, remainder taken from reference TRBV9 and TRBJ2-6, is DSGVTQTPKHLITATGQRVTLRCSPRSGDLSVYWYQQSLDQGLQFLIQYYNGEERAKGNILERFSAQQFPDLHSELNLSSLELGDSALYFCASSVVTAVSGANVLTFGAGSRLTVL.